Below, 5 T cell receptor beta chains from the same sample are listed, as sequenced in a study of Ad26.COV2.S vaccination and SARS-CoV-2 variants. Treatment specified: some 20 received Ad26.COV2.S at low or high dose, single or two shots; several received placebo; per-sample allocation not given. After the first vaccine or placebo injection, samples were drawn on day 63. Generated by immunoSEQ multiplex PCR, the TCRdb table keeps only in-frame clones and is missing some. The sample consists of about 440,000 clones, around 90% of them appearing once. Sequencing was performed on peripheral blood, taken in a trial of Ad26.COV2.S vaccine versus placebo. The receptor source for this set is a person between 18 and 59 years old who received the Ad26.COV2.S COVID-19 vaccine or a placebo.

The chain links TRBV9 to TRBJ2-5; unclear D gene. CDR3 size: 14 residues. V gave up 3 bases and J gave up 5 bases, with 14 bases separating them. Germline CDR1 reads SGDLS; CDR2 reads YYNGEE. The CDR3 region has the DNA TGTGCCAGCAGCGCTTCAGGCTTCGGGGAGACCCAGTACTTC. This gives the protein CASSASGFGETQYF.

This clone was counted a few times. V is TRBV11-2 and J is TRBJ1-1; possibly TRBD1 for D (6 bases). Between the trimmed V and J ends, which lost 3 bases and 0 bases, there was a span of 8 bases. The CDR3 contains 14 residues. Germline lookup yields CDR1 SGHAT and CDR2 FQNNGV. Here the CDR3 reads CASSLQGLNTEAFF. The CDR3 DNA is TGTGCCAGCAGCTTGCAGGGGCTGAACACTGAAGCTTTCTTT.

The chain uses TRBV7-9 and TRBJ2-7; D is perhaps TRBD2 (5 bases). Germline CDR1 reads SEHNR; CDR2 reads FQNEAQ (reference sequence). The CDR3 has 12 residues. With 10 bases removed from V and 2 bases from J, the gap between germline ends came to 12 bases. The CDR3 is CAITLGTYEQYF. For the CDR3, the DNA is TGTGCCATCACACTAGGTACCTACGAGCAGTACTTC. The full variable domain, in which reference TRBV7-9 and TRBJ2-7 provide the parts outside the CDR3, is DTGVSQNPRHKITKRGQNVTFRCDPISEHNRLYWYRQTLGQGPEFLTYFQNEAQLEKSRLLSDRFSAERPKGSFSTLEIQRTEQGDSAMYLCAITLGTYEQYFGPGTRLTVT.

This chain uses TRBV2 with TRBJ1-2, with TRBD1 as a possible D gene (6 bases). The germline V and J ends were trimmed by 3 bases and 6 bases, with 20 bases remaining between them. The CDR3 has 16 residues. The germline gives CDR1 SNHLY, CDR2 FYNNEI. CDR3 coding DNA: TGTGCCAGCAGTGAGTTCCCGGGACAATCAAGCAATGGCTACACCTTC. This translates into CASSEFPGQSSNGYTF.

This clone was seen only a few times. V and J are TRBV14 and TRBJ2-1, with TRBD2 as a possible D gene (5 bases). The V gene lost 0 bases and the J gene lost 8 bases, with 17 bases spanning the gap. CDR1 is SGHDN and CDR2 is FVKESK in the germline V gene. The CDR3 runs 16 residues. The chain's CDR3 is CASSQDRMAPRDEQFF. For the CDR3, the DNA is TGTGCCAGCAGCCAAGACCGGATGGCGCCGCGGGATGAGCAGTTCTTC.